The 32 T cell receptor beta chains presented below share a single source sample, sequenced in a study of cytomegalovirus exposure and HLA in healthy donors. Method: immunoSEQ multiplex PCR; TCRdb's copy keeps in-frame clones and lacks some. Among 130,000 to 150,000 clones listed, roughly 87% were seen once. Sequences were obtained from PBMCs. The receptors derive from a man aged 18 to 30 in good health and CMV-seropositive.

The J gene is TRBJ2-3, the V gene TRBV30; maybe TRBD2 (5 bases). Germline V gene data show CDR1 as GTSNPN and CDR2 as SVGIG (reference sequence). This CDR3 comprises 15 residues. V shed 0 bases and J shed 5 bases, with 15 bases lying between them. The CDR3 coding sequence is TGTGCCTGGAGTGTGGAGCGGTCTGAGGGAGATACGCAGTATTTT. Translated, it gives CAWSVERSEGDTQYF.

This chain connects TRBV28 to TRBJ2-3, with TRBD1 matching over 7 bases. This CDR3 has 16 residues. Unmatched junction bases numbered 9, after V lost 4 bases and J lost 2 bases. Per the germline V gene, CDR1 is MDHEN and CDR2 is SYDVKM. This chain's CDR3 is CASSSGDRDITDTQYF. CDR3 bases: TGTGCCAGCAGTTCCGGCGACAGGGATATCACAGATACGCAGTATTTT.

The V and J genes are TRBV10-1 and TRBJ2-2, with 7 bases matching TRBD1. V shed 2 bases and J 5 bases; nucleotides not matched to a gene: 5. Looked up from germline, CDR1 is WNHNN and CDR2 is SYGVQD (reference sequence). CDR3 length: 15 amino acids. This CDR3 is CASSETGEGTGELFF. As DNA, the CDR3 is TGCGCCAGCAGTGAGACAGGGGAAGGGACCGGGGAGCTGTTTTTT.

This clone was counted many times. The gene calls are TRBV7-9 and TRBJ2-7; possibly TRBD2 for D (6 bases). Germline V gene data show CDR1 as SEHNR and CDR2 as FQNEAQ (reference sequence). Trimming shortened V by 4 bases and J by 3 bases, and 16 bases separated the two germline ends. CDR3 length: 15 amino acids. The CDR3 loop reads CASSSGDSPFYEQYF. CDR3 in DNA: TGTGCCAGCAGCTCGGGGGACTCCCCCTTCTACGAGCAGTACTTC.

The J gene is TRBJ1-2, the V gene TRBV4-1; D gene uncertain. The V gene lost 1 base and the J gene lost 5 bases, with 8 bases spanning the gap. This CDR3 spans 13 amino acids. CDR1 is MGHRA and CDR2 is YSYEKL in the germline V gene. The CDR3 coding sequence is TGCGCCAGCAGCCAAGGACAAAGTTATGGCTACACCTTC. Translation: CASSQGQSYGYTF.

This clone was picked up a small number of times. The chain is built from TRBV5-1 and TRBJ1-4, with D possibly being TRBD1 (6 bases). The CDR3 spans 14 residues. In germline, CDR1 is SGHRS, CDR2 YFSETQ. Trimming shortened V by 2 bases and J by 4 bases, and 9 bases separated the two germline ends. The CDR3 DNA sequence: TGCGCCAGCAGCTTACAGGGCTTTAATGAAAAACTGTTTTTT. As protein: CASSLQGFNEKLFF.

The chain couples TRBV15 to TRBJ2-1; TRBD2 is a possible D gene (5 bases). From germline, CDR1 is LNHNV and CDR2 YYDKDF (reference sequence). V dropped 1 base and J dropped 7 bases, with 11 bases sitting between them. The CDR3 consists of 14 residues. CDR3 loop: CATSRAEDGNEQFF. CDR3 nucleotide sequence: TGTGCCACCAGCAGAGCGGAGGACGGGAATGAGCAGTTCTTC.

The rearrangement joins TRBV6-4 to TRBJ2-7, with D unclear. In germline, CDR1 is MRHNA, CDR2 SNTAGT. The germline V and J ends were trimmed by 7 bases and 4 bases, with 17 bases remaining between them. The CDR3 contains 14 residues. CDR3 nucleotide sequence: TGTGCCAGCATCATCCTAGTTATTTTGTACGAGCAGTACTTC. It codes for CASIILVILYEQYF.

CDR3 coding DNA: TGTGCCAGCAGCTCCGACAGGGACGACGAGCAGTACTTC. Its protein is CASSSDRDDEQYF. This chain connects TRBV7-9 to TRBJ2-7; 7 bases fit TRBD1. The CDR3 is 13 amino acids. Looked up from germline, CDR1 is SEHNR and CDR2 is FQNEAQ (reference sequence). The V and J ends lost 4 bases and 5 bases, in that order; junction bases with no gene match: 5.

The chain carries TRBV9 and TRBJ2-3; TRBD2 aligns across 13 bases. V dropped 4 bases and J dropped 0; count of bases not matched to a gene: 11. CDR1 SGDLS and CDR2 YYNGEE come from the germline V gene. The CDR3 runs to 19 residues. Written as DNA, the CDR3 is TGTGCCAGCAGCCCAATGGGACTAGCGGGATCTTCTAGCACAGATACGCAGTATTTT. Residues: CASSPMGLAGSSSTDTQYF.

The rearrangement links TRBV6-4 to TRBJ2-1; 7 bases are shared with TRBD2. This CDR3 comprises 13 residues. Germline CDR1 and CDR2: MRHNA and SNTAGT. J was trimmed by 10 bases and V by 2 bases; bases with no gene match: 5. CDR3: CASSDPAGDEQFF. CDR3 sequence (DNA): TGTGCCAGCAGTGACCCGGCGGGAGACGAGCAGTTCTTC.

This chain connects TRBV6-1 to TRBJ1-2; TRBD1 might be the D (6 bases). The ends were cut back, 4 bases at V and 3 bases at J, with 12 bases in the middle. Per germline, CDR1 MNHNS and CDR2 SASEGT. The CDR3 sequence is 14 residues long. The CDR3 nucleotides read TGTGCCAGCAGTGCGGGACAAAATTACTATGGCTACACCTTC. It encodes CASSAGQNYYGYTF.

The chain couples TRBV11-3 to TRBJ2-7; possibly TRBD1 for D (5 bases). Germline V gives CDR1 SGHNT, CDR2 YENEEA. The CDR3 is 13 residues long. Between the trimmed V and J ends, which lost 1 base and 7 bases, there was a span of 11 bases. The CDR3 protein is CASSLGQGREQYF. For the CDR3, the DNA is TGTGCCAGCAGCTTAGGTCAGGGCCGGGAGCAGTACTTC. The entire variable domain, with the rest obtained from reference TRBV11-3 and TRBJ2-7, is as follows: EAGVVQSPRYKIIEKKQPVAFWCNPISGHNTLYWYLQNLGQGPELLIRYENEEAVDDSQLPKDRFSAERLKGVDSTLKIQPAELGDSAVYLCASSLGQGREQYFGPGTRLTVT.

DNA for the CDR3: TGTGCCACCAGCTTACAGGGGACCTACGAGCAGTACTTC. Translated, it gives CATSLQGTYEQYF. The V call is TRBV15, the J call TRBJ2-7, with TRBD1 identical over 7 bases. J lost 2 bases, V lost 5 bases, and 3 bases had no gene match. This CDR3 contains 13 residues. Germline V gene lookup returns CDR1 LNHNV and CDR2 YYDKDF (reference sequence).

V is TRBV7-9 and J is TRBJ2-7; TRBD1 matches at 7 bases. Germline V lookup: CDR1 SEHNR, CDR2 FQNEAQ (reference sequence). CDR3 length: 14 amino acids. V gave up 5 bases and J gave up 3 bases; unmatched junction bases: 7. The chain's CDR3 is CASSATGTGYEQYF. In DNA form, the CDR3 reads TGTGCCAGCAGCGCGACAGGGACCGGCTACGAGCAGTACTTC.

In its sample, this clone was seen once. V usage is TRBV7-2 and J usage is TRBJ2-1, with TRBD2 matching 8 bases. V shed 5 bases, J shed 3 bases, and the junction held 3 bases outside the gene matches. The V gene's germline CDR1 is SGHTA and CDR2 FQGNSA. The CDR3 runs to 14 residues. The DNA for the CDR3 is TGTGCCAGCAGCCCGGGACTAGACTACAATGAGCAGTTCTTC. Amino acids: CASSPGLDYNEQFF.

The chain is built from TRBV28 and TRBJ1-2; D call uncertain. Trimming took 2 bases from V and 6 from J, leaving 16 bases between them. Germline V lookup: CDR1 MDHEN, CDR2 SYDVKM. The CDR3 contains 15 residues. CDR3 amino acids: CASSLETSPRDGYTF. In DNA, the CDR3 is TGTGCCAGCAGTTTAGAGACTTCCCCACGGGATGGCTACACCTTC.

CDR3 residues: CASSIDRKGSQPQHF. The CDR3 DNA is TGTGCCAGCAGCATCGACAGGAAGGGTAGTCAGCCCCAGCATTTT. V is TRBV6-6 and J is TRBJ1-5; a possible D gene is TRBD1 (6 bases). Germline assignment: CDR1 MNHNY and CDR2 SVGAGI (reference sequence). CDR3 length equals 15 residues. The germline V and J ends were trimmed by 6 bases and 6 bases, with 18 bases remaining between them.

V gene TRBV6-5 combines with J gene TRBJ2-7; a weak D match, TRBD2 (7 bases). This CDR3 contains 15 residues. Germline V gene lookup returns CDR1 MNHEY and CDR2 SVGAGI. The V gene lost 4 bases and the J gene lost 2 bases, with 15 bases spanning the gap. The CDR3 is CASSSGGLAAYEQYF. CDR3 in DNA: TGTGCCAGCAGTTCCGGGGGGCTAGCGGCCTACGAGCAGTACTTC.

The chain uses TRBV5-8 and TRBJ2-7; 9 positions match TRBD1. CDR1 is SGHTS, CDR2 YDEGEE, per germline. V dropped 5 bases and J dropped 5; count of bases not matched to a gene: 11. The CDR3 loop spans 15 amino acids. In DNA, the CDR3 is TGTGCCAGCAGACTACAGGGACAGGGTATACACGAGCAGTACTTC. Protein: CASRLQGQGIHEQYF. The full variable domain, with the rest looked up from reference TRBV5-8 and TRBJ2-7, is EAGVTQSPTHLIKTRGQQATLRCSPISGHTSVYWYQQALGLGLQFLLWYDEGEERNRGNFPPRFSGRQFPNYSSELNVNALELEDSALYLCASRLQGQGIHEQYFGPGTRLTVT.

The V call is TRBV6-5, the J call TRBJ1-2; D uncertain. Germline assignment: CDR1 MNHEY and CDR2 SVGAGI. The V gene lost 0 bases and the J gene lost 4 bases, with 9 bases spanning the gap. This CDR3 comprises 14 residues. As DNA, the CDR3 is TGTGCCAGCAGTTACTCGGCGGGTGTCTATGGCTACACCTTC. This gives the protein CASSYSAGVYGYTF.

This chain joins TRBV5-4 and TRBJ2-1, with unresolved D. The V and J ends lost 0 bases and 10 bases respectively, with 8 bases between them. The CDR3 loop spans 12 amino acids. Germline CDR1 reads SGHNT; CDR2 reads YYREEE (reference sequence). CDR3 region: CASSLASTEQFF. CDR3 nucleotides: TGTGCCAGCAGCTTGGCCTCCACAGAGCAGTTCTTC.

The chain links TRBV7-2 to TRBJ1-2; 9 bases map to TRBD1. CDR1 SGHTA and CDR2 FQGNSA come from the germline V gene. This CDR3 has 14 amino acids. Trimming at V came to 5 bases and at J to 10 bases, leaving 11 bases not matched to a gene. As DNA, the CDR3 is TGTGCCAGCAGCGTCACAGGGGGCCTGGGGGACTACACCTTC. The encoded protein is CASSVTGGLGDYTF. The variable domain in full, completed from reference TRBV7-2 and TRBJ1-2, reads GAGVSQSPSNKVTEKGKDVELRCDPISGHTALYWYRQSLGQGLEFLIYFQGNSAPDKSGLPSDRFSAERTGGSVSTLTIQRTQQEDSAVYLCASSVTGGLGDYTFGSGTRLTVV.

This chain joins TRBV7-9 and TRBJ2-7; D unresolved. There are 13 residues in the CDR3. Germline lookup yields CDR1 SEHNR and CDR2 FQNEAQ (reference sequence). The germline V and J ends were trimmed by 5 bases and 7 bases, with 15 bases remaining between them. The DNA for the CDR3 is TGTGCCAGCAGCCATACTACCGGAAAAGAGCAGTACTTC. It yields the protein CASSHTTGKEQYF.

This clone was picked up one time. CDR3 sequence: CASSRVGASLFF. Here the CDR3 DNA reads TGTGCCAGTAGTCGGGTGGGGGCGAGTCTGTTTTTT. The chain recombines TRBV19 with TRBJ1-4; weak D call: TRBD1 (6 bases). There are 12 residues in the CDR3. Germline V CDR1 and CDR2: LNHDA, SQIVND (reference sequence). Trimming shortened V by 5 bases and J by 14 bases, and 15 bases separated the two germline ends. Full variable domain (outside the CDR3, taken from reference TRBV19 and TRBJ1-4): DGGITQSPKYLFRKEGQNVTLSCEQNLNHDAMYWYRQDPGQGLRLIYYSQIVNDFQKGDIAEGYSVSREKKESFPLTVTSAQKNPTAFYLCASSRVGASLFFGSGTQLSVL.

This sequence joins TRBV5-1 and TRBJ1-5, with a weak D call TRBD1 (5 bases). The CDR3 has 15 amino acids. Trimming took 0 bases from V and 5 from J, leaving 12 bases between them. The germline gives CDR1 SGHRS, CDR2 YFSETQ. CDR3 sequence reads: CASSLGSGMDQPQHF. The CDR3 coding sequence is TGCGCCAGCAGCTTGGGGTCAGGGATGGATCAGCCCCAGCATTTT.

This chain connects TRBV5-4 to TRBJ1-3, with TRBD1 identical over 9 bases. The germline CDR1 and CDR2 sequences are SGHNT and YYREEE (reference sequence). V gave up 0 bases and J gave up 0 bases; unmatched junction bases: 4. The CDR3 is 17 amino acids. The DNA for the CDR3 is TGTGCCAGCAGCTTGGGACAGGGGGTTGCCTCTGGAAACACCATATATTTT. This translates into CASSLGQGVASGNTIYF.

The chain has TRBV29-1 and TRBJ2-7; D is unclear. The CDR3 loop spans 13 amino acids. Germline V gives CDR1 SQVTM, CDR2 ANQGSEA. V lost 1 base and J 0 bases, leaving 7 bases between the germline ends. CDR3 sequence: CSVEGQRSYEQYF. The CDR3 DNA reads as TGCAGCGTTGAAGGCCAGCGCTCCTACGAGCAGTACTTC.

Only a few counts were recorded for this clone. This chain links TRBV19 with TRBJ2-7; 10 bases fit TRBD1. The V gene end was trimmed by 7 bases and the J gene end by 6 bases; junction bases not matched to a gene: 6. This CDR3 spans 13 amino acids. CDR1 and CDR2 from the germline V gene are LNHDA and SQIVND (reference sequence). Written as DNA, the CDR3 is TGTGCCAGTATCCCCGGACAGGGGGGCGAGCAGTACTTC. Protein: CASIPGQGGEQYF.

V usage is TRBV9 and J usage is TRBJ2-7, with 14 bases matching TRBD2. This CDR3 is built from 16 residues. From germline, CDR1 is SGDLS and CDR2 YYNGEE. After removal of 4 bases from V and 9 bases from J, the junction contained 12 bases not matched to a gene. The CDR3 protein is CASSYGTSGSISVQYF. The CDR3 region has the DNA TGTGCCAGCAGCTACGGGACTAGCGGGAGCATCTCCGTGCAGTACTTC.

The chain carries TRBV27 and TRBJ1-5; 9 bases line up with TRBD1. Trimming removed 2 bases from V and 4 bases from J; junction bases left unmatched: 6. CDR3 length equals 16 residues. The germline V gene has CDR1 MNHEY and CDR2 SMNVEV (reference sequence). CDR3 loop: CASSLRGTGWNQPQHF. The CDR3 coding sequence is TGTGCCAGCAGTTTAAGGGGGACAGGGTGGAATCAGCCCCAGCATTTT.

V is TRBV27 and J is TRBJ2-2, with D possibly being TRBD2 (6 bases). Trimming removed 5 bases from V and 0 bases from J, with 16 bases in between. CDR1 MNHEY and CDR2 SMNVEV come from the germline V gene (reference sequence). This CDR3 has 17 residues. CDR3 protein: CASSRSPRLANTGELFF. CDR3 nucleotide sequence: TGTGCCAGCAGTCGATCTCCTCGACTAGCGAACACCGGGGAGCTGTTTTTT.